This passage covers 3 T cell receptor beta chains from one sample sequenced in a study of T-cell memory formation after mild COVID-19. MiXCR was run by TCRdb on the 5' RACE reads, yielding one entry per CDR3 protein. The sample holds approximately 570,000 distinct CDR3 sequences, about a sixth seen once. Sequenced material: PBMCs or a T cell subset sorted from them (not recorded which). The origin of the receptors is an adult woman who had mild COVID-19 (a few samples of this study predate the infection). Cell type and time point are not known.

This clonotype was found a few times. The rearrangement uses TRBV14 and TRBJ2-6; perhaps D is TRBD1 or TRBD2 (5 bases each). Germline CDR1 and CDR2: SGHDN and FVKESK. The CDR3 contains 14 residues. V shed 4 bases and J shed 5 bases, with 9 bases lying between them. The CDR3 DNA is TGTGCCAGCAGCCCCTGGGGGAGGGCCAACGTCCTGACTTTC. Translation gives CASSPWGRANVLTF. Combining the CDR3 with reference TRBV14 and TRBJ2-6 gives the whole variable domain EAGVTQFPSHSVIEKGQTVTLRCDPISGHDNLYWYRRVMGKEIKFLLHFVKESKQDESGMPNNRFLAERTGGTYSTLKVQPAELEDSGVYFCASSPWGRANVLTFGAGSRLTVL.

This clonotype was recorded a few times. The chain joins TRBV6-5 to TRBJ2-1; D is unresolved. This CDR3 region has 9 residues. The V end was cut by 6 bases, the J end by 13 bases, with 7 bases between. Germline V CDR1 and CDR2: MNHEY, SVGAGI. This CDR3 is CASRREQFF. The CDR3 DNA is TGTGCCAGCAGACGCGAACAGTTCTTC.

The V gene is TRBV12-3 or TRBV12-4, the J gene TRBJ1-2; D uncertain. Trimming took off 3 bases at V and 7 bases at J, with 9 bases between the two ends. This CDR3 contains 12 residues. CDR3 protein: CASSFAKGGYTF. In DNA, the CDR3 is TGTGCCAGCAGTTTTGCCAAGGGTGGCTACACCTTC.